The clone carrying this TCR beta chain turned up a few times. Unmatched junction bases numbered 7, after V lost 9 bases and J lost 0 bases. In germline, CDR1 is SNHLY, CDR2 FYNNEI. The length of the CDR3 is 15 residues. This specimen comes from a study of cytomegalovirus exposure and HLA in healthy donors. Across the study: From HLA-typed donors, an early data release held some 91 million unique TCRs.

13 Jbeta primers and 60 Vbeta primers were used for the PCR. Generated by immunoSEQ multiplex PCR, the TCRdb table keeps only in-frame clones and is missing some. This table has some 180,000 clones, roughly 78% appearing once. This sequence originates from a woman in her 30s in good health and CMV-seronegative. Sequenced sample: PBMCs. The chain is built from TRBV2 and TRBJ1-3; TRBD1 matches at 8 bases. DNA for the CDR3: TGTGCCAGAGGAGAAACAGGGGGCTCTGGAAACACCATATATTTT. Residues: CARGETGGSGNTIYF.